This T cell receptor (beta chain) was documented in a study of blood T cell repertoires in COVID-19. Study background: Acute-phase and convalescent COVID-19 samples originated in the United States, Italy and Spain. In each case, the material was cDNA or gDNA derived from T cells, B-cell-depleted T cells, or PBMCs.

This CDR3 is 13 amino acids long. The germline V and J ends were trimmed by 5 bases and 4 bases, with 12 bases remaining between them. Germline lookup yields CDR1 SGHRS and CDR2 YFSETQ. Original processing methods: Using reference gene primer amplification, nucleated cell counts were estimated. Clones were read by immunoSEQ multiplex PCR, and TCRdb kept only the in-frame ones, dropping some. The V and J calls and clone size come from that table; D and trimming were worked out from the DNA. The table has 70,000 to 90,000 clones, around 90% seen once. This chain uses TRBV5-1 with TRBJ1-1, with a tentative D call TRBD1 (5 bases). This TCR came from a man in his fifties or sixties with acute or convalescent COVID-19. The sample comprised peripheral blood. CDR3 sequence (DNA): TGCGCCAGCAGACCTCAGGGTGTCACTGAAGCTTTCTTT. Translation: CASRPQGVTEAFF.